The subject of this entry is one TCR beta chain. What it binds is not known. Germline and junction disagree at one end, which may indicate a read error. The germline V gene encodes CDR1 SSHAT and CDR2 FNYEAQ (reference sequence). The CDR3 has 14 amino acids. These data are taken from a study of cytotoxic CD8 clonotypes in ibrutinib-treated CLL. Whole-study findings and limits: At baseline, clonality was higher than in age-matched healthy donors and correlated with CD8+ counts.

Assay: immunoSEQ multiplex PCR; the TCRdb copy retains only in-frame clones and omits some. The profile covers around 250,000 clones, with 70% appearing a single time and 15% taken by the ten largest. This chain joins TRBV7-7 and TRBJ2-5; a weak D match, TRBD1 (6 bases). The material sequenced was PBMCs, taken after 24 months of ibrutinib treatment. This clonotype was obtained from a human donor with chronic lymphocytic leukemia. CDR3 sequence (DNA): TGTGCTAGCAGCCCCCGAACAGGGACGGAGACCCAGTACTTC. Its translation is CASSPRTGTETQYF. Based on the CDR3 plus reference TRBV7-7 and TRBJ2-5, the full variable domain is GAGVSQSPRYKVTKRGQDVTLRCDPISSHATLYWYQQALGQGPEFLTYFNYEAQPDKSGLPSDRFSAERPEGSISTLTIQRTEQRDSAMYRCASSPRTGTETQYFGPGTRLLVL.